One sample yielded the 12 T cell receptor beta chains listed below, sequenced in a study of response to subunit inactivated influenza vaccine. TCRdb passed the RT-PCR reads through MiXCR, listing each CDR3 protein once. This sample yields around 580,000 distinct CDR3 sequences, of which roughly 15% are seen a single time; 11% belongs to the top ten. The sample was PBMCs from blood, taken 12 days after vaccination. These receptors all come from a man in his fifties who received an inactivated influenza vaccine.

This clonotype has a handful of counts. The rearrangement uses TRBV18 and TRBJ2-3; D tentatively reads TRBD1 or TRBD2 (5 bases each). Per the germline V gene, CDR1 is KGHSH and CDR2 is LQKENI. Deletions cut 2 bases from V and 8 bases from J, with 20 bases between. This CDR3 spans 16 amino acids. CDR3: CASSPGAPKTGGTQYF. CDR3 DNA sequence: TGTGCCAGCTCACCAGGGGCCCCTAAAACTGGGGGTACGCAGTATTTT. The whole variable domain, remainder taken from reference TRBV18 and TRBJ2-3, is NAGVMQNPRHLVRRRGQEARLRCSPMKGHSHVYWYRQLPEEGLKFMVYLQKENIIDESGMPKERFSAEFPKEGPSILRIQQVVRGDSAAYFCASSPGAPKTGGTQYFGPGTRLTVL.

This clonotype was observed a few times. The gene calls are TRBV21-1 and TRBJ2-1. TRBV21-1 is marked as a pseudogene. This CDR3 contains 13 residues. Written as DNA, the CDR3 is TGTGCCAGCAGCAACTCGGTGGAGAGAGAGCAGTTCTTC. Residues: CASSNSVEREQFF.

V and J are TRBV28 and TRBJ2-3; the match to TRBD1 covers 8 bases. With 10 bases clipped from V and 4 bases from J, the junction kept 10 bases outside the gene matches. CDR3 length equals 14 residues. Germline-derived CDR1 and CDR2 are MDHEN and SYDVKM. In DNA, the CDR3 is TGTGCCACTAACTCGGGACAGGCCCCAGATACGCAGTATTTT. Protein sequence: CATNSGQAPDTQYF.

V gene TRBV4-3 combines with J gene TRBJ2-4, with TRBD2 matching over 10 bases. From germline, CDR1 is LGHNA and CDR2 YSLEER. Trimming at V came to 0 bases and at J to 7 bases, leaving 9 bases not matched to a gene. This CDR3 is 17 amino acids long. The CDR3 sequence is CASSQDTSGAQGNIQYF. In DNA, the CDR3 is TGCGCCAGCAGCCAAGATACTAGCGGGGCCCAGGGGAACATTCAGTACTTC.

This clonotype was seen only a few times. The V gene is TRBV21-1, the J gene TRBJ2-7; no check of the table's D call, TRBD1, against the DNA was made. TRBV21-1 is noted as a pseudogene. The CDR3 length is 15 residues. The CDR3 DNA reads as TGTGCCAGCAGCAAAAAGTGGGGACAGACCTACGAGCAGTACTTC. Encoded protein: CASSKKWGQTYEQYF.

The table lists this clonotype with a few counts. The V call is TRBV4-1, the J call TRBJ2-1; D gene ambiguous. The CDR3 runs to 13 residues. Trimming pared 0 bases from V and 9 bases from J, leaving 9 bases between. Germline V CDR1 and CDR2: MGHRA, YSYEKL. The CDR3 sequence is CASSQELVGEQFF. For the CDR3, the DNA is TGCGCCAGCAGCCAAGAGCTGGTAGGTGAGCAGTTCTTC.

Ten or more counts support this clonotype. This chain joins TRBV12-3 or TRBV12-4 and TRBJ2-5; a weak D match, TRBD2 (5 bases). V lost 1 base and J lost 1, with 7 bases in between. This CDR3 spans 14 amino acids. The DNA for the CDR3 is TGTGCCAGCAGTTTAGTGGGAGCCCAAGAGACCCAGTACTTC. Translation: CASSLVGAQETQYF.

This clonotype was recorded at least ten times. The gene calls are TRBV12-3 or TRBV12-4 and TRBJ2-1, with D tentatively TRBD2 (5 bases). The CDR3 runs to 12 residues. V was pared by 6 bases and J by 9 bases, with 12 bases between. The CDR3 nucleotides read TGTGCCAGCAGATATGACGAGGGTGAGCAGTTCTTC. Translated: CASRYDEGEQFF.

The rearrangement links TRBV11-2 to TRBJ2-1; D uncertain. Germline CDR1 and CDR2: SGHAT and FQNNGV. The CDR3 spans 13 residues. V lost 3 bases and J lost 8, with 11 bases in between. The CDR3 protein is CASSLATLDEQFF. The CDR3 bases are TGTGCCAGCAGCTTGGCGACATTGGATGAGCAGTTCTTC.

About this clonotype itself: One junction end disagrees with the germline gene, perhaps due to a read error. The rearrangement links TRBV28 to TRBJ2-7, with TRBD2 matching 7 bases. This CDR3 contains 11 residues. CDR1 is MDHEN and CDR2 is SYDVKM in the germline V gene. The CDR3 loop reads CASSRTSDAEF. The CDR3 DNA reads as TGTGCCAGCAGCCGCACTAGCGACGCAGAATTC. The whole variable domain, remainder taken from reference TRBV28 and TRBJ2-7, is DVKVTQSSRYLVKRTGEKVFLECVQDMDHENMFWYRQDPGLGLRLIYFSYDVKMKEKGDIPEGYSVSREKKERFSLILESASTNQTSMYLCASSRTSDAEFGPGTRLTVT.

This chain connects TRBV13 to TRBJ2-2; D ambiguous. The germline V gene has CDR1 PRHDT and CDR2 FYEKMQ (reference sequence). The ends were cut back, 5 bases at V and 8 bases at J, with 9 bases in the middle. CDR3 size: 12 residues. The CDR3 DNA reads as TGTGCCAGCAGCGCCCACCAGGGGGAGCTGTTTTTT. Encoded protein: CASSAHQGELFF.

This clonotype has just a few counts. The rearrangement joins TRBV10-1 to TRBJ2-2, with D hard to call. The V gene lost 3 bases and the J gene lost 8 bases, with 10 bases spanning the gap. This CDR3 region has 13 residues. CDR1 and CDR2 from the germline V gene are WNHNN and SYGVQD (reference sequence). The CDR3 spells CASSENSVGELFF. The CDR3 DNA sequence: TGCGCCAGCAGTGAAAATTCTGTTGGGGAGCTGTTTTTT.